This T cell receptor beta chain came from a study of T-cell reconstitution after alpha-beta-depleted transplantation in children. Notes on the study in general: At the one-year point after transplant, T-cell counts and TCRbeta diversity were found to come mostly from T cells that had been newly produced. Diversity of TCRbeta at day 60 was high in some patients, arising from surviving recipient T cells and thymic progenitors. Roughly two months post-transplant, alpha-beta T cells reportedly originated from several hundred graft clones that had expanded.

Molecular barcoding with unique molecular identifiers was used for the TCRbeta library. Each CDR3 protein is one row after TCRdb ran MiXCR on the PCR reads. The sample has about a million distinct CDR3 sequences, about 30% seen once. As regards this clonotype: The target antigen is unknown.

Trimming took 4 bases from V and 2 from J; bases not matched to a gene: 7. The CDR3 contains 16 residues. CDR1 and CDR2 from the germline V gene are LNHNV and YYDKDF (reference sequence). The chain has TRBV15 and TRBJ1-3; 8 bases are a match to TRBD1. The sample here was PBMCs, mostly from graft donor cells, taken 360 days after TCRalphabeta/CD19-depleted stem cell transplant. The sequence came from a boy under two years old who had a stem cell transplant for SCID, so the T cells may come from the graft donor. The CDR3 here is CATSTDRGSTGNTIYF. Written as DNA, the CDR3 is TGTGCCACCAGCACCGACAGGGGATCGACTGGAAACACCATATATTTT.